This T cell receptor (beta chain) was found in a study of early T cells in non-severe SARS-CoV-2 infection. Overall study: Sequenced bulk RNA came from whole blood that was unsorted, and chains were unpaired.

TCRdb recomputed calls from the 5' RACE reads with MiXCR, one row per CDR3 protein. The profile covers about 27,000 distinct CDR3 sequences, with around 4% appearing a single time and 10% to 12% taken by the ten largest. The CDR3 runs 16 residues. The germline V gene encodes CDR1 MNHEY and CDR2 SVGEGT. V shed 2 bases and J 4 bases; nucleotides not matched to a gene: 6. This clonotype appeared a few times. This TCR derives from an adult who was a healthcare worker with PCR-confirmed SARS-CoV-2 infection or an uninfected control (not recorded which). The J gene is TRBJ2-5, the V gene TRBV6-2 or TRBV6-3, with 11 bases matching TRBD2. The source material was whole blood. CDR3: CASSYSLAGGPETQYF. The CDR3 coding sequence is TGTGCCAGCAGTTACAGCCTAGCGGGAGGTCCAGAGACCCAGTACTTC.